The entry below describes one T cell receptor beta chain. This clonotype was counted at least ten times. The antigen it recognizes is unknown. No base-level quality is on record; no much larger clone is a single base apart. Per the publication, the treatment or condition label means: PENTA 11 planned treatment interruption arm or continuous ART arm. The participants were children from the United Kingdom between 2 and 15 years old who had been on ART with at least three drugs for 24 weeks or longer. Cryopreserved PBMCs containing at least 5 million viable cells were needed, and a few candidate patients were excluded because their viable PBMC yield was low. Using a FACSAria III cell sorter, memory CD8+ CD45RO+ CD45RA- T cells were FACS-sorted out of thawed PBMCs. After sorting, the cells were fixed and RNA was extracted first with the RNeasy FFPE kit and then with the RNeasy Micro kit. This entry belongs to a study of HIV-infected children after antiretroviral therapy interruption (dated 2019 in TCRdb). Regarding the research as a whole: All eight included children had a CD4+ count above 500 and a viral load below 50 copies/ml, with four on planned treatment interruption and four on continuous treatment. Samples from the interruption arm were taken at week 0, at week 12, at the end of interruption (week 24 or 48), and about 3 years after the study ended. The interruption group had a median age of approximately 10 years, and the continuous treatment group had a median age of around 8 years. Alongside thymic output measurements, TCR repertoires of children on planned treatment interruption were compared with TCR repertoires of children on continuous antiretroviral treatment. In the continuous-treatment arm, samples from corresponding weeks 0, 48 and 150 were analyzed. Recorded exposure to EBV and CMV was present in most of the participating children. Summary of the overall study and its limitations: The low number of patients is regarded as a limitation, and the data should be interpreted with caution. In naive CD4+ repertoires of PTI patients, CDR3 sharing between time points fell after interruption began; many sequences were shared between end of interruption and 3 years later. In a few patients, shared-triplet CDR3 clusters rose after interruption, but the overall increase reached significance only when one outlier patient was excluded.

The method behind the library was 3' RACE. TCR libraries were constructed from RNA with a 3' RACE protocol that used unique molecular identifiers to correct for PCR amplification bias. As many as 12 amplicon libraries were pooled and then sequenced on an Illumina MiSeq using v2 2x250 paired-end chemistry. The authors' pipeline ran thus. Reads were processed with Decombinator for assignment of V and J genes and CDR3, and barcode-based correction of errors and PCR bias was applied. Before Gini coefficients were calculated with the R ineq package, the repertoires were subsampled to the same depth. Three approaches were used to assess CDR3 similarity: GLIPH, Hamming distance and a shared triplet metric. The public sequencing data were trimmed at Q25 with fastp and processed into clonotypes with MiXCR by TCRdb, which kept only in-frame beta chains. Rows with one shared CDR3 protein collapse into an entry with the most common genes and DNA. These V and J calls are TCRdb output, not the study's own analysis. The sample profile shows about 15,000 distinct CDR3 sequences; more than 3% of them were found once. Of the sample, roughly 34% falls within the top ten clones.

Spanning cysteine to phenylalanine, the CDR3 consists of 14 amino acids. Of the read, only the CDR3 DNA is kept; its 42 bases are in frame from base 1. V loses 4 bases, J loses 4 bases, and the germline ends lie 11 bases apart. The CDR1 and CDR2 encoded by the germline V gene (reference sequence) are PRHDT and FYEKMQ. Sequencing was performed on CD45RO+ CD8+ T cells from PBMCs, pooled from several time points, taken from a donor given antiretroviral therapy, either interrupted or continuous. The sample's cell subset or site label, in plain terms: memory CD8+ CD45RO+ CD45RA- T cells. This sequence uses TRBV13 and TRBJ1-3; the best D guess is TRBD1, with 6 bases matching. The source of this sequence is a pool of human donors with HIV. The sequence in DNA is TGTGCCAGCAGCTCGGGGACATCAGGAAACACCATATATTTT. This encodes CASSSGTSGNTIYF.